These 17 T cell receptor beta chains came from one sample sequenced in a study of T cell changes during pregnancy in multiple sclerosis (dated by TCRdb to between 2018 and 2021). The library was made by the immunoSEQ multiplex PCR assay. Here the immuneACCESS table is served through TCRdb, limited to in-frame sequences with V and J called. Missing clones are a known gap in these copies; in checked studies unresolved V genes cover under half, and the rest lacks a known reason. Recorded for this sample are just over 50,000 clones; under 95% of them occurred a single time. Roughly 0.58% of the sample lies in the top ten. The material was CD4+ T cells from peripheral blood mononuclear cells, obtained in the second trimester of pregnancy. These receptors all come from a female donor with multiple sclerosis, enrolled in a pregnancy study.

V and J are TRBV15 and TRBJ2-7; 7 bases are shared with TRBD2. V gave up 0 bases and J gave up 2 bases; unmatched junction bases: 7. The CDR3 extends over 16 amino acids. The V gene's germline CDR1 is LNHNV and CDR2 YYDKDF (reference sequence). The CDR3: CATSREQAGLTYEQYF. The CDR3 DNA reads TGTGCCACCAGCAGAGAACAAGCGGGACTTACCTACGAGCAGTACTTC.

As DNA, the CDR3 is TGTGCCAGCAGCTCCCGGGGACTAGCCTCAAACATTCAGTACTTC. Amino acids: CASSSRGLASNIQYF. The chain recombines TRBV7-2 with TRBJ2-4; TRBD2 matches at 9 bases. The trim removed 4 bases at V and 6 bases at J, leaving 7 bases unmatched. CDR1 is SGHTA, CDR2 FQGNSA, per germline. The CDR3 covers 15 residues.

The chain couples TRBV7-2 to TRBJ2-7; TRBD2 matches at 8 bases. This CDR3 comprises 15 residues. V was clipped by 1 base and J by 2 bases; unmatched bases: 4. The V gene's germline CDR1 is SGHTA and CDR2 FQGNSA. CDR3 protein: CASSLVRGAPYEQYF. The CDR3 bases are TGTGCCAGCAGCTTAGTGCGGGGGGCCCCCTACGAGCAGTACTTC.

This clone came up a few times. The chain uses TRBV14 and TRBJ2-5; D unresolved. CDR1 and CDR2 (germline): SGHDN, FVKESK. This CDR3 has 12 residues. Trimming cost V 1 base and J 4 bases, with 4 bases left between them. DNA of the CDR3: TGTGCCAGCAGCCAAGCGGGAGAGACCCAGTACTTC. This encodes CASSQAGETQYF. The complete variable domain, with remaining parts taken from reference TRBV14 and TRBJ2-5, reads EAGVTQFPSHSVIEKGQTVTLRCDPISGHDNLYWYRRVMGKEIKFLLHFVKESKQDESGMPNNRFLAERTGGTYSTLKVQPAELEDSGVYFCASSQAGETQYFGPGTRLLVL.

The chain employs TRBV11-1 and TRBJ1-2; 10 nucleotides line up with TRBD1. J was trimmed by 1 base and V by 5 bases; bases with no gene match: 4. CDR1 is SGHAT and CDR2 is FQDESV in the germline V gene (reference sequence). The CDR3 runs to 15 residues. The DNA of the CDR3 is TGTGCCAGCAGCCCGGGACAGGGGTTTAACTATGGCTACACCTTC. Protein sequence: CASSPGQGFNYGYTF.

V gene TRBV9 combines with J gene TRBJ2-2; 8 nucleotides match TRBD1. CDR1 SGDLS and CDR2 YYNGEE come from the germline V gene. The CDR3 spans 16 residues. J lost 3 bases, V lost 4 bases, and 8 bases had no gene match. CDR3 sequence reads: CASSPQTGGYTGELFF. The CDR3 DNA sequence: TGTGCCAGCAGCCCCCAAACAGGGGGATACACCGGGGAGCTGTTTTTT.

This clone is categorized as medium-sized (0.01 to 0.1%). The chain carries TRBV18 and TRBJ2-7; D might be TRBD1 (6 bases). The germline V and J ends were trimmed by 4 bases and 3 bases, with 10 bases remaining between them. Germline-derived CDR1 and CDR2 are KGHSH and LQKENI. The CDR3 loop spans 13 amino acids. CDR3 nucleotide sequence: TGTGCCAGCTCACGGCTAGGGGGCTACGAGCAGTACTTC. Protein product: CASSRLGGYEQYF.

The rearrangement links TRBV5-4 to TRBJ1-6; 9 nucleotides line up with TRBD1. The CDR3 runs to 15 residues. Trimming at V came to 0 bases and at J to 6 bases, leaving 1 base not matched to a gene. Germline assignment: CDR1 SGHNT and CDR2 YYREEE (reference sequence). The CDR3: CASSLGTGVNSPLHF. CDR3 DNA: TGTGCCAGCAGCTTGGGGACAGGGGTTAATTCACCCCTCCACTTT.

V is TRBV4-3 and J is TRBJ2-1, with 8 bases aligning to TRBD2. Germline assignment: CDR1 LGHNA and CDR2 YSLEER. Trimming at V came to 0 bases and at J to 2 bases, leaving 6 bases not matched to a gene. This CDR3 comprises 17 residues. The CDR3 nucleotides are TGCGCCAGCAGCCAAGATACAAGCGGGGGTGCCTACAATGAGCAGTTCTTC. It is translated as CASSQDTSGGAYNEQFF.

The chain carries TRBV7-2 and TRBJ2-7; 15 bases agree with TRBD2. The CDR3 is 18 amino acids. With 2 bases clipped from V and 6 bases from J, the junction kept 11 bases outside the gene matches. Germline V gene sequence: CDR1 SGHTA, CDR2 FQGNSA. The CDR3 DNA follows: TGTGCCAGCAGCTTATCCCCGGGGACTAGCGGGGGGCTGTCCGAGCAGTACTTC. Translating it yields CASSLSPGTSGGLSEQYF. Supplemented by reference TRBV7-2 and TRBJ2-7, the full variable domain reads GAGVSQSPSNKVTEKGKDVELRCDPISGHTALYWYRQSLGQGLEFLIYFQGNSAPDKSGLPSDRFSAERTGGSVSTLTIQRTQQEDSAVYLCASSLSPGTSGGLSEQYFGPGTRLTVT.

The chain links TRBV2 to TRBJ1-2; D remains unclear. The germline CDR1 and CDR2 sequences are SNHLY and FYNNEI. With 7 bases removed from V and 6 bases from J, the gap between germline ends came to 15 bases. This CDR3 region has 13 residues. Here the CDR3 reads CASMSRSTNGYTF. CDR3 nucleotide sequence: TGTGCCAGCATGTCCAGGTCTACCAATGGCTACACCTTC. Supplemented by reference TRBV2 and TRBJ1-2, the full variable domain reads EPEVTQTPSHQVTQMGQEVILRCVPISNHLYFYWYRQILGQKVEFLVSFYNNEISEKSEIFDDQFSVERPDGSNFTLKIRSTKLEDSAMYFCASMSRSTNGYTFGSGTRLTVV.

This chain joins TRBV2 and TRBJ1-1, with 11 bases lining up with TRBD1. Unmatched junction bases numbered 9, after V lost 5 bases and J lost 1 base. The CDR3 runs 17 residues. CDR1 is SNHLY, CDR2 FYNNEI, per germline. In DNA form, the CDR3 reads TGTGCCAGCAGTCACAGGACAGGGGGCCGCGGGAACACTGAAGCTTTCTTT. Its translation: CASSHRTGGRGNTEAFF.

The rearrangement links TRBV6-5 to TRBJ1-2; 9 nucleotides agree with TRBD1. Losses at the gene ends were 6 bases for V and 5 bases for J; bases not matched to a gene: 4. Germline V gene lookup returns CDR1 MNHEY and CDR2 SVGAGI. CDR3 length equals 13 residues. The CDR3 sequence is CASRIDRGYGYTF. The CDR3 DNA reads as TGTGCCAGCAGGATAGACAGGGGGTATGGCTACACCTTC.

The chain uses TRBV7-6 and TRBJ2-1, with D possibly TRBD2 on 6 matching bases. The CDR3 has 12 amino acids. The V end lost 3 bases, the J end lost 9 bases, and 9 bases lay between the germline ends. Germline assignment: CDR1 SGHVS and CDR2 FNYEAQ. In DNA, the CDR3 is TGTGCCAGCAGCTTTGGGGAGGCTGAGCAGTTCTTC. Residues: CASSFGEAEQFF.

This clone showed up just once. The chain links TRBV12-5 to TRBJ1-1, with a possible D match to TRBD1 (6 bases). Germline loops: CDR1 LGHNT, CDR2 FRNRAP. Trimming removed 0 bases from V and 11 bases from J, with 13 bases in between. The CDR3 extends over 13 amino acids. CDR3 in amino acids: CASGLVQGGKAFF. The CDR3 nucleotides read TGTGCTAGTGGTTTGGTACAGGGAGGGAAGGCTTTCTTT.

This chain joins TRBV5-4 and TRBJ2-3; 8 positions agree with TRBD2. Germline V gives CDR1 SGHNT, CDR2 YYREEE (reference sequence). CDR3 size: 16 residues. The trim removed 6 bases at V and 0 bases at J, leaving 9 bases unmatched. This chain's CDR3 is CASTYAERGSTDTQYF. The DNA of the CDR3 is TGTGCCAGCACCTATGCGGAGCGGGGGAGCACAGATACGCAGTATTTT.

V and J are TRBV2 and TRBJ1-2; D possibly corresponds to TRBD1 (6 bases). V was cut by 2 bases and J by 7 bases, with 11 bases left in between. The CDR3 loop spans 13 amino acids. Germline CDR1 is SNHLY and CDR2 is FYNNEI. As DNA, the CDR3 is TGTGCCAGCAGTGAACAGGGGTCGGGTGGCTACACCTTC. Its translation is CASSEQGSGGYTF.